A selection of T cell receptor beta chains follows, all from one sample in a study of CD8 T cells in Susac syndrome. From the immunoSEQ multiplex PCR reads, TCRdb called clonotypes with MiXCR, one entry per CDR3 protein. The table lists 150,000 to 200,000 distinct CDR3 sequences, about 94% of them singletons. The sequenced material came from CD4+ T cells from PBMCs. The receptors shown here come from a human donor in good health. Each CDR3 is given with its conserved first and last residue. Each record gives: clone size, V gene, J gene, D gene, CDR3 protein, CDR3 DNA. A D gene is named only where the DNA matches it firmly. The listing skips clone size in some rows; elsewhere it reads once, few, many or a size class.

>once|TRBV6-1|TRBJ2-4|TRBD2
CASRSGRAEAKNIQYF
TGTGCCAGCAGGAGCGGGAGGGCCGAGGCCAAAAACATTCAGTACTTC
>NA|TRBV5-6|TRBJ2-3|NA
CASSLVSRVRADTQYF
TGTGCCAGCAGCTTGGTCTCCAGGGTGCGCGCAGATACGCAGTATTTT
>NA|TRBV7-9|TRBJ2-7|NA
CASGGGAYEQYF
TGTGCCAGCGGGGGTGGCGCCTACGAGCAGTACTTC
>NA|TRBV28|TRBJ2-1|TRBD1
CASSFTGELYNEQFF
TGTGCCAGCAGTTTTACAGGGGAACTCTACAATGAGCAGTTCTTC
>few|TRBV12-3/TRBV12-4|TRBJ2-3|NA
CASSLLTGTDTQYF
TGTGCCAGCAGTTTATTGACGGGCACAGATACGCAGTATTTT
>NA|TRBV24-1|TRBJ1-1|NA
CATSDFLSVWLETEAFF
TGTGCCACCAGTGATTTCCTAAGCGTCTGGCTAGAGACTGAAGCTTTCTTT
>NA|TRBV24-1|TRBJ2-2|TRBD1
CATGQDTGELFF
TGTGCCACGGGACAGGACACCGGGGAGCTGTTTTTT
>NA|TRBV30|TRBJ2-7|NA
CAWGRSYEQYF
TGTGCCTGGGGACGGAGCTACGAGCAGTACTTC
>NA|TRBV5-6|TRBJ2-3|NA
CASSLEVSGIADTQYF
TGTGCCAGCAGCTTGGAGGTGTCGGGTATCGCAGATACGCAGTATTTT
>NA|TRBV29-1|TRBJ2-1|NA
CSAVSSYNEQFF
TGCAGCGCCGTGTCCTCCTACAATGAGCAGTTCTTC
>NA|TRBV20-1|TRBJ1-2|NA
CSAPLPGLYGYTF
TGCAGTGCCCCCCTCCCGGGACTCTATGGCTACACCTTC
>NA|TRBV5-1|TRBJ2-2|TRBD1
CASSPGQGYTGELFF
TGCGCCAGCAGCCCGGGACAGGGGTACACCGGGGAGCTGTTTTTT
>NA|TRBV27|TRBJ2-5|NA
CASRRTFEETQYF
TGTGCCAGCAGAAGGACATTCGAAGAGACCCAGTACTTC
>NA|TRBV28|TRBJ1-2|NA
CASSYNYGYTF
TGTGCCAGCAGTTATAACTATGGCTACACCTTC
>NA|TRBV30|TRBJ1-1|TRBD1
CAWRDREVTEAFF
TGTGCCTGGAGGGACAGGGAAGTTACTGAAGCTTTCTTT
>NA|TRBV30|TRBJ1-1|NA
CAWSVRGLAEAFF
TGTGCCTGGAGTGTACGAGGTTTAGCTGAAGCTTTCTTT
>NA|TRBV3-1|TRBJ2-5|NA
CASSQGWGETQYF
TGTGCCAGCAGCCAAGGGTGGGGAGAGACCCAGTACTTC
>NA|TRBV7-2|TRBJ1-5|NA
CASSLSLDQPQHF
TGTGCCAGCAGCCTTTCGCTGGATCAGCCCCAGCATTTT
>NA|TRBV28|TRBJ1-2|NA
CAGKSRATLYGYTF
TGTGCCGGAAAGAGCCGGGCGACTCTATATGGCTACACCTTC
>NA|TRBV12-3/TRBV12-4|TRBJ2-1|NA
CASSPFSGTQGADEQFF
TGTGCCAGCAGTCCCTTTTCCGGGACCCAAGGGGCGGATGAGCAGTTCTTC
>NA|TRBV20-1|TRBJ2-1|TRBD2
CSAGTSGSWGNEQFF
TGCAGTGCAGGGACTAGCGGGAGTTGGGGCAATGAGCAGTTCTTC
>NA|TRBV19|TRBJ2-1|NA
CASRRSGQGWDEQFF
TGTGCCAGTAGGCGGAGTGGGCAGGGTTGGGATGAGCAGTTCTTC
>NA|TRBV7-3|TRBJ2-1|TRBD1
CASSSDRVLGEQFF
TGTGCCAGCAGCTCGGACAGGGTATTGGGTGAGCAGTTCTTC
>few|TRBV27|TRBJ2-7|NA
CASSLKQSYEQYF
TGTGCCAGCAGTTTAAAGCAGTCCTACGAGCAGTACTTC
>NA|TRBV20-1|TRBJ2-3|TRBD1
CSARLGTGPGDTQYF
TGCAGTGCTAGGTTAGGGACAGGGCCCGGGGATACGCAGTATTTT
>NA|TRBV12-3/TRBV12-4|TRBJ2-7|TRBD2
CASSREVLSYEQYF
TGTGCCAGTTCCCGGGAGGTCCTCTCCTACGAGCAGTACTTC
>NA|TRBV6-2/TRBV6-3|TRBJ2-5|NA
CASSLERQAKLQETQYF
TGTGCCAGCAGTTTGGAGCGACAGGCGAAACTTCAAGAGACCCAGTACTTC
>NA|TRBV20-1|TRBJ2-7|TRBD2
CSARDGSSGHYEQYF
TGCAGTGCTAGAGATGGTAGTAGCGGGCACTACGAGCAGTACTTC
>once|TRBV6-5|TRBJ2-1|TRBD2
CASSYGTRRGRGNEQFF
TGTGCCAGCAGTTACGGGACTAGACGAGGACGAGGGAATGAGCAGTTCTTC
>once|TRBV9|TRBJ1-5|TRBD1
CASSVAGTGDQPQHF
TGTGCCAGCAGCGTAGCTGGGACAGGAGATCAGCCCCAGCATTTT
>NA|TRBV30|TRBJ2-7|TRBD1
CAWSGQGTYEQYF
TGTGCCTGGAGTGGACAGGGAACCTACGAGCAGTACTTC
>NA|TRBV7-2|TRBJ2-1|NA
CASSVVTGVWNEQFF
TGTGCCAGCAGCGTAGTCACGGGAGTCTGGAATGAGCAGTTCTTC
>NA|TRBV18|TRBJ1-2|NA
CASSPDGPYGYTF
TGTGCCAGCTCACCGGACGGGCCCTATGGCTACACCTTC
>NA|TRBV27|TRBJ1-1|NA
CAPSPILGAKAFF
TGTGCCCCCAGCCCCATCCTGGGGGCGAAAGCTTTCTTT
>NA|TRBV7-2|TRBJ2-1|NA
CASSLTRGRGGEQFF
TGTGCCAGCAGCCTAACAAGGGGGAGGGGAGGTGAGCAGTTCTTC
>NA|TRBV6-5|TRBJ2-4|NA
CASRGGLAKNIQYF
TGTGCCAGCAGAGGAGGGCTAGCCAAAAACATTCAGTACTTC
>once|TRBV20-1|TRBJ1-5|TRBD1
CSARDQQGAQPQHF
TGCAGTGCTAGAGATCAACAGGGGGCCCAGCCCCAGCATTTT
>NA|TRBV20-1|TRBJ2-1|NA
CSARDSAASSYNEQFF
TGCAGTGCTAGAGATTCAGCGGCAAGCTCCTACAATGAGCAGTTCTTC
>once|TRBV5-1|TRBJ2-7|TRBD1
CASMSGTGHHEQYF
TGCGCCAGCATGTCCGGGACAGGTCACCACGAGCAGTACTTC
>once|TRBV28|TRBJ2-1|TRBD2
CASTSAGGPEEFF
TGTGCCAGCACTTCTGCGGGAGGCCCGGAGGAGTTCTTC
>NA|TRBV12-3/TRBV12-4|TRBJ2-7|NA
CASGVGSGYEQYF
TGTGCCAGCGGGGTCGGCTCAGGATACGAGCAGTACTTC
>NA|TRBV6-1|TRBJ2-5|NA
CASSEGSQETQYF
TGTGCCAGCAGTGAAGGCTCCCAAGAGACCCAGTACTTC
>few|TRBV24-1|TRBJ2-2|NA
CATSDLTGELFF
TGTGCCACCAGTGATTTGACCGGGGAGCTGTTTTTT
>NA|TRBV5-4|TRBJ2-3|NA
CASSYGMDTQYF
TGTGCCAGCAGTTACGGGATGGATACGCAGTATTTT
>once|TRBV12-3/TRBV12-4|TRBJ2-1|NA
CASSPDSFEQFF
TGTGCCAGCAGTCCGGACAGTTTTGAGCAGTTCTTC
>NA|TRBV15|TRBJ1-1|NA
CATSRRRANTEAFF
TGTGCCACCAGTCGTAGGAGGGCGAACACTGAAGCTTTCTTT
>NA|TRBV20-1|TRBJ2-5|NA
CSAQRQVAETQYF
TGCAGTGCTCAAAGACAGGTGGCAGAGACCCAGTACTTC
>NA|TRBV20-1|TRBJ1-5|NA
CSARGEQNQPQHF
TGCAGTGCTAGGGGGGAACAGAATCAGCCCCAGCATTTT
>NA|TRBV30|TRBJ2-1|TRBD2
CAWDRGTSGSTEQFF
TGTGCCTGGGACAGGGGGACTAGCGGGAGTACTGAGCAGTTCTTC
>NA|TRBV29-1|TRBJ2-2|TRBD2
CSGRLAGGPVNTGELFF
TGCAGCGGTCGACTAGCGGGAGGGCCAGTGAACACCGGGGAGCTGTTTTTT
>NA|TRBV3-1|TRBJ2-7|TRBD2
CASSQGLAHSYEQYF
TGTGCCAGCAGCCAAGGACTAGCCCACTCCTACGAGCAGTACTTC
>NA|TRBV7-8|TRBJ2-3|TRBD2
CASRTGTSGLTDTQYF
TGTGCCAGCAGGACCGGGACTAGCGGCCTCACAGATACGCAGTATTTT
>NA|TRBV2|TRBJ2-1|NA
CASSGIEQFF
TGTGCCAGCAGTGGGATTGAGCAGTTCTTC
>NA|TRBV4-2|TRBJ2-3|NA
CASSGEDTQYF
TGTGCCAGCAGCGGGGAGGATACGCAGTATTTT
>NA|TRBV28|TRBJ2-3|NA
CASSSGNTDTQYF
TGTGCCAGCAGTTCGGGCAACACAGATACGCAGTATTTT
>NA|TRBV15|TRBJ2-5|TRBD1
CATSSGEGTGGQETQYF
TGTGCCACCAGCAGCGGAGAGGGGACAGGGGGCCAAGAGACCCAGTACTTC
>NA|TRBV4-3|TRBJ2-7|NA
CASSFQGTYEQYF
TGCGCCAGCAGCTTTCAGGGGACCTACGAGCAGTACTTC